This section outlines one T cell receptor beta chain sequence together with its context. Per germline, CDR1 SGHRS and CDR2 YFSETQ. V lost 2 bases, J lost 5 bases, and 13 bases lay in between. The CDR3 contains 14 residues. The source of the sample is a study of T cell responses to AZD1222 COVID-19 vaccine. Only in-frame clones appear in the TCRdb table, and some are missing; sequencing was by immunoSEQ multiplex PCR. The table records 150,000 to 200,000 clones, 92% of them present only once. The clonotype was recovered from an adult who received the AZD1222 COVID-19 vaccine. The material was peripheral blood, obtained 28 days after the second AZD1222 dose. This chain uses TRBV5-1 with TRBJ1-1; the D gene is possibly TRBD1 (5 bases). This chain's CDR3 is CASSFKPRETEAFF. In DNA form, the CDR3 reads TGCGCCAGCAGCTTTAAACCCAGGGAGACTGAAGCTTTCTTT.